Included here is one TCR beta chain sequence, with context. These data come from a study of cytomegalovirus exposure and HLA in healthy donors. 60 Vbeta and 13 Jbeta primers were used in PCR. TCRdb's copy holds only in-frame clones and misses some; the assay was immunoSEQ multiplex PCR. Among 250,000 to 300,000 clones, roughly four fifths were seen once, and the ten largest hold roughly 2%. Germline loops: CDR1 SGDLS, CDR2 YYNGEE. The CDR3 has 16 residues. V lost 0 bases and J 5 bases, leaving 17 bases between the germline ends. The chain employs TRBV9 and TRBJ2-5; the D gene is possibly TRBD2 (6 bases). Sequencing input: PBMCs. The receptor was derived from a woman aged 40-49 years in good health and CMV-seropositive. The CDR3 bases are TGTGCCAGCAGCGTAGGCCCCTCCAGGGCGGGGGAGACCCAGTACTTC. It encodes CASSVGPSRAGETQYF.